This entry features one T cell receptor (beta chain) sequence. The antigen remains unidentified. The sample belongs to a study of blood T cells in healthy people across ages. Study-wide results and caveats: Naive T cell percentage strongly correlated with TCR beta diversity.

The CDR3 has 13 amino acids. Looked up from germline, CDR1 is ENHRY and CDR2 is SYGVKD. Deletions cut 0 bases from V and 6 bases from J, with 7 bases between. With a J-beta primer mix and a sample-barcoded 5' primer, a second PCR ran 7 to 11 cycles. Each cDNA molecule was tagged by a template-switch adaptor with 12 random nucleotides. The yield of each sample was at least 2.5 million CDR3-containing paired-end reads. TCRdb used MiXCR to reprocess the 5' RACE reads, holding one entry per CDR3 protein. Of hundreds of thousands of distinct CDR3 sequences in the sample, roughly half are singletons; the top ten hold around 50%.

The chain uses TRBV10-3 and TRBJ2-3; D unresolved. Sequencing input: blood. This receptor was obtained from a man between 60 and 75 years old in good health. The CDR3 loop reads CAISESRPDTQYF. The DNA of the CDR3 is TGTGCCATCAGTGAGTCGAGGCCTGATACGCAGTATTTT.